A selection of T cell receptor beta chains follows, all from one sample in a study of early T cells in non-severe SARS-CoV-2 infection. MiXCR, run by TCRdb on the 5' RACE reads, gives a single entry per CDR3 protein. The sample yields around 44,000 distinct CDR3 sequences, around 7.7% seen once. Sequenced material: whole blood. The receptors derive from an adult who was a healthcare worker with PCR-confirmed SARS-CoV-2 infection or an uninfected control (not recorded which). CDR3s include the opening cysteine and the closing phenylalanine or tryptophan. The D gene is left open where the match is weak. Not every row has a clone size; where given, it reads once, few, many or a size class.

d_call j_call clone_size v_call cdr3_nt cdr3_aa
NA TRBJ1-4 NA TRBV5-6 TGTGCCAGCAGCTTGGATAGAGGGGAAATCGTCTATGAAAAACTGTTTTTT CASSLDRGEIVYEKLFF
NA TRBJ1-4 many TRBV20-1 TGCAGTGCCATTCAGGAAACCAGGGGCTTAAGGGAAAAACTGTTTTTT CSAIQETRGLREKLFF
TRBD1 TRBJ1-6 many TRBV12-3/TRBV12-4 TGTGCCAGCAGTTCAGATGGCGGGACAGGGGTTTCACCCCTCCACTTT CASSSDGGTGVSPLHF
TRBD2 TRBJ2-3 NA TRBV5-1 TGCGCCAGCTACCGACTAGCGGCTAGCACAGATACGCAGTATTTT CASYRLAASTDTQYF
NA TRBJ2-2 NA TRBV5-1 TGCGCCAGCAGCTTAGACAGATACACCGGGGAGCTGTTTTTT CASSLDRYTGELFF
NA TRBJ2-1 many TRBV19 TGTGCCAGTAGTATATTTTCCTCTAGCGATACCTACAATGAGCAGTTCTTC CASSIFSSSDTYNEQFF
TRBD1 TRBJ1-3 many TRBV7-9 TGTGCCAGCAGCGGGACAGAACTCTCTGGAAACACCATATATTTT CASSGTELSGNTIYF
NA TRBJ2-3 few TRBV4-3 TGCGCCAGCAGCCAAGCCCTCGGGCAAAGCACAGATACGCAGTATTTT CASSQALGQSTDTQYF
NA TRBJ1-2 NA TRBV6-1 TGTGCCAGCAGTGCCGGGGCGGGAGCCTATGGCTACACCTTC CASSAGAGAYGYTF
NA TRBJ2-3 many TRBV7-9 TGTGCCAGCCGGACAGATCACAGCACAGATACGCAGTATTTT CASRTDHSTDTQYF
NA TRBJ2-1 few TRBV11-1 TGTGCCAGCAGTAGCGACTCCTACAATGAGCAGTTCTTC CASSSDSYNEQFF
NA TRBJ2-7 NA TRBV6-5 TGTGCCAGCAGTATTGGGGCCGGGGAGCAGTACTTC CASSIGAGEQYF
TRBD2 TRBJ2-4 few TRBV28 TGTGCCAGCAGTATACCTAGCGGGGGGCAGAGAAACATTCAGTACTTC CASSIPSGGQRNIQYF
NA TRBJ1-3 medium-sized TRBV28 TGTGCCAGCAGAGATCTACAGGGTTTCTCTGGAAACACCATATATTTT CASRDLQGFSGNTIYF
TRBD1 TRBJ1-2 many TRBV29-1 TGCAGCGTTGTCGTCAGGGGGTTTGACTATGGCTACACCTTC CSVVVRGFDYGYTF
NA TRBJ2-7 many TRBV6-2/TRBV6-3 TGTGCCAGCAGTTATCCCAAAGGACACCTATCCTACGAGCAGTACTTC CASSYPKGHLSYEQYF
NA TRBJ1-2 NA TRBV5-1 TGCGCCAGCAGCTTGGCCGTGGAGGGCCTCTATGGCTACACCTTC CASSLAVEGLYGYTF
TRBD1 TRBJ1-1 many TRBV18 TGTGCCAGCTCACCCAAAACAGGGGGCGAGGCTGAAGCTTTCTTT CASSPKTGGEAEAFF
TRBD1 TRBJ1-2 many TRBV28 TGTGCCAGCAGCCGGGACAGGCGTAACTATGGCTACACCTTC CASSRDRRNYGYTF
TRBD1 TRBJ1-4 many TRBV7-6 TGTGCCAGCAGCTTAGGGACAGGGTATAATGAAAAACTGTTTTTT CASSLGTGYNEKLFF
TRBD1 TRBJ1-4 few TRBV18 TGTGCCAGCTCATCGGACAGGGGGCATGAAAAACTGTTTTTT CASSSDRGHEKLFF
NA TRBJ1-3 many TRBV9 TGTGCCAGCAGCGTAGACGAGGCGCGTTCTGGAAACACCATATATTTT CASSVDEARSGNTIYF
TRBD2 TRBJ2-3 few TRBV12-3/TRBV12-4 TGTGCCAGCAGTGGAGCGGGGAGCCTCACAGATACGCAGTATTTT CASSGAGSLTDTQYF
NA TRBJ1-1 few TRBV5-4 TGTGCCAGCAACAACGATCGACAGGCCATGAACACTGAAGCTTTCTTT CASNNDRQAMNTEAFF
TRBD2 TRBJ2-3 NA TRBV11-2 TGTGCCAGCAGCTTTACTAGCGGTACAGATACGCAGTATTTT CASSFTSGTDTQYF
TRBD2 TRBJ2-2 NA TRBV6-5 TGTGCCAGCAGTTACTCGAGTAGCGGGGGCCCCCGGACCGGGGAGCTGTTTTTT CASSYSSSGGPRTGELFF
NA TRBJ1-1 many TRBV6-2/TRBV6-3 TGTGCCTATAGCGGCACTGAAGCTTTCTTT CAYSGTEAFF
NA TRBJ2-5 many TRBV12-3/TRBV12-4 TGTGCCAGCAGTTTTGGTGAGACCCAGTACTTC CASSFGETQYF
NA TRBJ2-7 many TRBV5-1 TGCGCCAGCAGCATCAGGGGATTCGAGCAGTACTTC CASSIRGFEQYF
TRBD1 TRBJ2-7 few TRBV6-2/TRBV6-3 TGTGCCAGCAGTTACGCGGACAGGAGCTCCTACGAGCAGTACTTC CASSYADRSSYEQYF
NA TRBJ2-3 NA TRBV7-2 TGTGCCAGCAGCTTAAATTCACATGGAGATACGCAGTATTTT CASSLNSHGDTQYF
TRBD1 TRBJ2-1 many TRBV6-2/TRBV6-3 TGTGCCAGCAGTTACCAGGACAGGCCCTTCTCCTACAATGAGCAGTTCTTC CASSYQDRPFSYNEQFF
NA TRBJ1-3 many TRBV29-1 TGCAGCGCGGACACAGGGCATCCTGGAAACACCATATATTTT CSADTGHPGNTIYF
TRBD1 TRBJ2-7 NA TRBV5-4 TGTGCCAGCAGCTTAGGCGGGACAGGGGGCGACGAGCAGTACTTC CASSLGGTGGDEQYF
NA TRBJ2-2 many TRBV24-1 TGTGCCACCAGTGACAACACTAGAAGCACCGGGGAGCTGTTTTTT CATSDNTRSTGELFF
NA TRBJ2-1 many TRBV30 TGTGCCTGGAGTCCAGACAGTTACAATGAGCAGTTCTTC CAWSPDSYNEQFF
TRBD2 TRBJ2-7 NA TRBV4-1 TGCGCCAGCAGCCAATTCCTAGCGGGGGTCTACGAGCAGTACTTC CASSQFLAGVYEQYF
TRBD1 TRBJ2-7 few TRBV11-2 TGTGCCAGCAGCCCCCATGGGACAGGGAACTCCTACGAGCAGTACTTC CASSPHGTGNSYEQYF
NA TRBJ1-6 many TRBV7-2 TGTGCCAGCAGCTTATCGAATTCACCCCTCCACTTT CASSLSNSPLHF
TRBD1 TRBJ1-1 NA TRBV7-2 TGTGCCAGCAGCTCCAGGACAGGGAACACTGAAGCTTTCTTT CASSSRTGNTEAFF
NA TRBJ1-2 many TRBV6-5 TGTGCCAGCAGTTCAGTCTATGGCTACACCTTC CASSSVYGYTF
TRBD1 TRBJ2-7 many TRBV20-1 TGCAGTGCTAGAGCGGAACAGGGGGGATTTGCCTACGAGCAGTACTTC CSARAEQGGFAYEQYF
NA TRBJ1-6 many TRBV10-2 TGCGCCAGCAGTCTAGAGGGCCCGGGTTCACCCCTCCACTTT CASSLEGPGSPLHF
NA TRBJ2-1 many TRBV7-9 TGTGCCAGCAGCCTCACCGGGGTAGGAAACTACAATGAGCAGTTCTTC CASSLTGVGNYNEQFF
NA TRBJ2-2 NA TRBV3-1 TGTGCCAGCAGCCAGACCACCGGGGAGCTGTTTTTT CASSQTTGELFF
TRBD1 TRBJ1-6 many TRBV20-1 TGCAGTGCGGCAACTACAGGGGGTGGGAATTCACCCCTCCACTTT CSAATTGGGNSPLHF
NA TRBJ1-2 few TRBV11-2 TGTGTCAGCAGCCCCGCTTGGGATTACTATGGCTACACCTTC CVSSPAWDYYGYTF
NA TRBJ2-2 few TRBV7-6 TGTGCCAGCAGTTTAAAAACGGGACAGAACACCGGGGAGCTGTTTTTT CASSLKTGQNTGELFF
NA TRBJ2-7 many TRBV6-7 TGTGCCAGCAGTTACTCGAGGGACCGTCCTACAGAGCAGTACTTC CASSYSRDRPTEQYF
NA TRBJ1-5 NA TRBV10-2 TGCGCCAGCAGTGACCAGGGAAGGGATCAGCCCCAGCATTTT CASSDQGRDQPQHF
NA TRBJ1-6 many TRBV10-3 TGTGCCATGAGAGACAGCTTCGATAATTCACCCCTCCACTTT CAMRDSFDNSPLHF
NA TRBJ1-1 few TRBV7-8 TGTGCCAGCAGCTTCCGGGGAGGAACTGAAGCTTTCTTT CASSFRGGTEAFF
NA TRBJ2-2 many TRBV12-3/TRBV12-4 TGTGCCAGCCGCCCCCGTAGGGGTTCCGGGGAGCTGTTTTTT CASRPRRGSGELFF
NA TRBJ2-7 NA TRBV5-8 TGTGCCAGCAGCCAATACCAGGGTTATACGAATTCTGTGCAGTACTTC CASSQYQGYTNSVQYF
TRBD1 TRBJ1-5 NA TRBV12-3/TRBV12-4 TGTGCCAGCGCGACAGGGGGTTATCAGCCCCAGCATTTT CASATGGYQPQHF